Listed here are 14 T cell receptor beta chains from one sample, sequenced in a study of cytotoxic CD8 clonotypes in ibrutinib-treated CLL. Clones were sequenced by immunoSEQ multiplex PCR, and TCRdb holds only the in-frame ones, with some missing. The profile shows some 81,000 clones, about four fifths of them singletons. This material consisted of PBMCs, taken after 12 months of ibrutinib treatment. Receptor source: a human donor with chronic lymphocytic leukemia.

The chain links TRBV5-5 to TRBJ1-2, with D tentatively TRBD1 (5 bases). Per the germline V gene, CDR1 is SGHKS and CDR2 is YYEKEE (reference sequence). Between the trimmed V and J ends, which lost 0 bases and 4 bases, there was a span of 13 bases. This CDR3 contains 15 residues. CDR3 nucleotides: TGTGCCAGCAGCTTGGTTGGGGGTTGGAGCTATGGCTACACCTTC. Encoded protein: CASSLVGGWSYGYTF. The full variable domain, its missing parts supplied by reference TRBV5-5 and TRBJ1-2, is DAGVTQSPTHLIKTRGQQVTLRCSPISGHKSVSWYQQVLGQGPQFIFQYYEKEERGRGNFPDRFSARQFPNYSSELNVNALLLGDSALYLCASSLVGGWSYGYTFGSGTRLTVV.

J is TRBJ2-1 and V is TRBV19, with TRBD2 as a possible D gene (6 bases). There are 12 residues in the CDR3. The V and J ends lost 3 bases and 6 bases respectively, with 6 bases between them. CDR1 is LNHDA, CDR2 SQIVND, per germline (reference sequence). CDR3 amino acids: CASSMEGNEQFF. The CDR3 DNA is TGTGCCAGTAGTATGGAGGGCAATGAGCAGTTCTTC.

CDR3 bases: TGTGCCAGCTCCACCAGGGCGGACAACTACGAGCAGTACTTC. Residues: CASSTRADNYEQYF. This chain joins TRBV18 and TRBJ2-7; the D gene is possibly TRBD1 (5 bases). CDR3 length equals 14 residues. The germline CDR1 and CDR2 sequences are KGHSH and LQKENI. V lost 6 bases, J lost 3 bases, and 15 bases lay in between.

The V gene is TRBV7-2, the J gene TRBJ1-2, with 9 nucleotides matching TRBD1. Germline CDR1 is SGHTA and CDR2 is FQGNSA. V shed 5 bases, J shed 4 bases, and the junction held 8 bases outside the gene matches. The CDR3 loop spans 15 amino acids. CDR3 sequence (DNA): TGTGCCAGCAGCCCAGGACAGGGGAGGGCCTATGGCTACACCTTC. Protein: CASSPGQGRAYGYTF.

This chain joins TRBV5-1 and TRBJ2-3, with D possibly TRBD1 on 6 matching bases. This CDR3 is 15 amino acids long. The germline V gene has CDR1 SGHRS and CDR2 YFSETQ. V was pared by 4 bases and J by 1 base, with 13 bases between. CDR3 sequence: CASSRSGGRTDTQYF. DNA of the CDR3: TGCGCCAGCAGCCGGAGTGGGGGCCGCACAGATACGCAGTATTTT.

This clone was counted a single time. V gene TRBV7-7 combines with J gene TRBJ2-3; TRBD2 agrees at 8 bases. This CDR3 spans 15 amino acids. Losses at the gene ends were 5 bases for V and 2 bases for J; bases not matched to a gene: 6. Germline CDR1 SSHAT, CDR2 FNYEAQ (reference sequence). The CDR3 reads CASSKGLGPTDTQYF. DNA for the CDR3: TGTGCCAGCAGCAAGGGACTAGGACCCACAGATACGCAGTATTTT. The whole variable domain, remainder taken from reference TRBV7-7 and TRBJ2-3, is GAGVSQSPRYKVTKRGQDVTLRCDPISSHATLYWYQQALGQGPEFLTYFNYEAQPDKSGLPSDRFSAERPEGSISTLTIQRTEQRDSAMYRCASSKGLGPTDTQYFGPGTRLTVL.

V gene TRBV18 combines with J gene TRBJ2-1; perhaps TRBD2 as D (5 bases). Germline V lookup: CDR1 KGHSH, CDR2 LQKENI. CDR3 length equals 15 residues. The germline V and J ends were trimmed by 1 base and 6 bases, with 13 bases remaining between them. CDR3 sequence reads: CASSPLAQAGNEQFF. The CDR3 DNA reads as TGTGCCAGCTCACCACTAGCCCAGGCGGGCAATGAGCAGTTCTTC.

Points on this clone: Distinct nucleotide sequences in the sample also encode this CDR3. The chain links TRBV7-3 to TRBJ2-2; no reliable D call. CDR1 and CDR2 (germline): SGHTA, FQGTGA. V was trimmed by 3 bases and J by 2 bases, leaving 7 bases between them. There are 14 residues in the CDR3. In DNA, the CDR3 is TGTGCCAGCAGCTTGTCCGGAAACACCGGGGAGCTGTTTTTT. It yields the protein CASSLSGNTGELFF.

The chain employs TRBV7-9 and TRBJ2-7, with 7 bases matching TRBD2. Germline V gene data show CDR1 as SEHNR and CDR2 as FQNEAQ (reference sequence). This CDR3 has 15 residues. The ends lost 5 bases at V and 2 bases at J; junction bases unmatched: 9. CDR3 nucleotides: TGTGCCAGCAGCCCTGGGGCTAGCGGCGCCTACGAGCAGTACTTC. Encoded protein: CASSPGASGAYEQYF.

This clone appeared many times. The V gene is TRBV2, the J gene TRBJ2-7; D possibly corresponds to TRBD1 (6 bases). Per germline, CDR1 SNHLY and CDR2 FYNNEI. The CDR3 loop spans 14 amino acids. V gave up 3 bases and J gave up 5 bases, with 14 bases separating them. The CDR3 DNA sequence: TGTGCCAGCAGTGAGGGTCCTCAGGGGCACGAGCAGTACTTC. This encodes CASSEGPQGHEQYF.

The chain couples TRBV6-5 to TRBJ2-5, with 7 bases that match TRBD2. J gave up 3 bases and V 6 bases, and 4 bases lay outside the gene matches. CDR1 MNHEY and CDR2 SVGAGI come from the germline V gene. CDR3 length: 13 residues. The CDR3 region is CASRPAGKETQYF. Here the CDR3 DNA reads TGTGCCAGCAGACCAGCGGGGAAAGAGACCCAGTACTTC.

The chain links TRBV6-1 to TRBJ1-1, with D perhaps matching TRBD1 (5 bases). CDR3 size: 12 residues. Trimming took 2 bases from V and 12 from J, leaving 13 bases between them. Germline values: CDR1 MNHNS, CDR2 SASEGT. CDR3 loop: CASSERGPSPFF. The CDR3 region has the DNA TGTGCCAGCAGTGAAAGGGGCCCTTCCCCTTTCTTT.

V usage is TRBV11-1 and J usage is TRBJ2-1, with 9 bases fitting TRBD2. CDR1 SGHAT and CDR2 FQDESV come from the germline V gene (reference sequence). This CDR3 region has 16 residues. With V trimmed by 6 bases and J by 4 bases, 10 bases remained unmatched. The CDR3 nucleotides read TGTGCCAGCAGTTATCGACTAGCGGAAGATTACAATGAGCAGTTCTTC. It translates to CASSYRLAEDYNEQFF. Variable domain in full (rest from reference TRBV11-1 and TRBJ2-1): EAEVAQSPRYKITEKSQAVAFWCDPISGHATLYWYRQILGQGPELLVQFQDESVVDDSQLPKDRFSAERLKGVDSTLKIQPAELGDSAMYLCASSYRLAEDYNEQFFGPGTRLTVL.

The chain's CDR3 is CASSVASGNTIYF. The CDR3 bases are TGTGCCAGCAGCGTGGCGAGTGGAAACACCATATATTTT. This sequence joins TRBV7-8 and TRBJ1-3; D unresolved. V lost 5 bases to trimming and J lost 3 bases, with 8 bases between them. CDR3 length equals 13 residues. Germline-derived CDR1 and CDR2 are SGHVS and FQNEAQ.